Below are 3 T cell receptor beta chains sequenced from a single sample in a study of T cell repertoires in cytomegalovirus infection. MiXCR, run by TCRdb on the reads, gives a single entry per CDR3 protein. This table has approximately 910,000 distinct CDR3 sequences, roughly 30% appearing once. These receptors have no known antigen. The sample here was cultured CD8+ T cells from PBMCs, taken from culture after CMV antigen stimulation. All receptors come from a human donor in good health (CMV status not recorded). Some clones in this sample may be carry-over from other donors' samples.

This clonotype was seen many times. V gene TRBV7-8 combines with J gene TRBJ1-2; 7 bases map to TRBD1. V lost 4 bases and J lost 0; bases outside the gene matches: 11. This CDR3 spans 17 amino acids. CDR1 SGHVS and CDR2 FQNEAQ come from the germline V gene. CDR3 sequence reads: CASSYRQGSRPNYGYTF. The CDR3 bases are TGTGCCAGCAGCTACCGACAGGGCTCCCGACCTAACTATGGCTACACCTTC.

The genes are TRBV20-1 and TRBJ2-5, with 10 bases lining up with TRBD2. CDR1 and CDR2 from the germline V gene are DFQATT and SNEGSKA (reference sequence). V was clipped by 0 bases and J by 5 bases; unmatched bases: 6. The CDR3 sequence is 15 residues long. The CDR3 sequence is CSARDLAGERETQYF. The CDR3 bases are TGCAGTGCTAGAGATCTAGCGGGGGAGCGGGAGACCCAGTACTTC.

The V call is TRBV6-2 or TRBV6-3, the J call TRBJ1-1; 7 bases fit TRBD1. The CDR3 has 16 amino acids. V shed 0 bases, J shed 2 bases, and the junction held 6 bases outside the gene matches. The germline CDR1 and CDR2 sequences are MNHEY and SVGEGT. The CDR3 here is CASSYSFWDSNTEAFF. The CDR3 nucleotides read TGTGCCAGCAGTTACTCTTTTTGGGACAGCAACACTGAAGCTTTCTTT.